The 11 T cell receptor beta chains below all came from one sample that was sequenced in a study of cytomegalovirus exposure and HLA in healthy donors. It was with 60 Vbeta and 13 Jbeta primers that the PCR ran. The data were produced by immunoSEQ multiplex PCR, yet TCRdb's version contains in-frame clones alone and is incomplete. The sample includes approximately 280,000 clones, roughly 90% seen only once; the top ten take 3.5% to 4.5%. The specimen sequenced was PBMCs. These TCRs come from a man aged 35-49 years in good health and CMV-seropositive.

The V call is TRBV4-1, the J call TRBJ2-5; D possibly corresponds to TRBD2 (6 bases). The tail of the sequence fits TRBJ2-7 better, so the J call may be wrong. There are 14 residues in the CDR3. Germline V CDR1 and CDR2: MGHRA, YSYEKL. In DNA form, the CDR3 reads TGCGCCAGCAGCCAAGTTCGGGAGTCGAGCGAGCAGTACTTC. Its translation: CASSQVRESSEQYF.

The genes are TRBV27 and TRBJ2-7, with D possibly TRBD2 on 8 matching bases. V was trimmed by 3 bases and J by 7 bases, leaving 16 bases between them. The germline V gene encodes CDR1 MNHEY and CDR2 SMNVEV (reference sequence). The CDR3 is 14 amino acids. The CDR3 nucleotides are TGTGCCAGCAGTTTCGGGAGGGGGCAGGGTGAGCAGTACTTC. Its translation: CASSFGRGQGEQYF.

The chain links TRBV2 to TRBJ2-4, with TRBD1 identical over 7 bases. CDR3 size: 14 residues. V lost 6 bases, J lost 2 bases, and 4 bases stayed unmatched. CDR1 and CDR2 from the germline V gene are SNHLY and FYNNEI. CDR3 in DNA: TGTGCCAGCAGACCACAGGGGCCCAAAAACATTCAGTACTTC. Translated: CASRPQGPKNIQYF.

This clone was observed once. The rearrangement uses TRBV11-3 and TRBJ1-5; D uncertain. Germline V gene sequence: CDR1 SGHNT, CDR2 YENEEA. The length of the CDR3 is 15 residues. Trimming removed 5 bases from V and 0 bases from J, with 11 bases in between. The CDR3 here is CASSTRVHSNQPQHF. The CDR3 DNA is TGTGCCAGCAGCACCCGGGTCCATAGCAATCAGCCCCAGCATTTT.

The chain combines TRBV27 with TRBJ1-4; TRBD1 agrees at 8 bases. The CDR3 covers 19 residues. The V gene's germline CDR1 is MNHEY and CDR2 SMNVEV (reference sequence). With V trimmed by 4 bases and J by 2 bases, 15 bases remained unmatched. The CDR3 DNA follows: TGTGCCAGCAGTTCCTGGACAGGGATAGTAGGGGCTACTAATGAAAAACTGTTTTTT. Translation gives CASSSWTGIVGATNEKLFF.

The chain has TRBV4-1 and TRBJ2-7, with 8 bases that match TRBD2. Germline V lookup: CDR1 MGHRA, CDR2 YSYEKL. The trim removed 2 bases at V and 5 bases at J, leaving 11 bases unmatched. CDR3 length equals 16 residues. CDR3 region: CASSQYRGGGRDEQYF. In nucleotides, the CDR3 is TGCGCCAGCAGCCAATACCGGGGGGGCGGAAGGGACGAGCAGTACTTC.

The CDR3 protein is CASSPRQGATDTQYF. Written as DNA, the CDR3 is TGTGCCAGCAGCCCAAGACAGGGGGCAACAGATACGCAGTATTTT. The chain recombines TRBV28 with TRBJ2-3; 10 nucleotides line up with TRBD1. V was pared by 6 bases and J by 3 bases, with 6 bases of the junction left unmatched. From germline, CDR1 is MDHEN and CDR2 SYDVKM. CDR3 length equals 15 residues. Full variable domain (remainder filled in from reference TRBV28 and TRBJ2-3): DVKVTQSSRYLVKRTGEKVFLECVQDMDHENMFWYRQDPGLGLRLIYFSYDVKMKEKGDIPEGYSVSREKKERFSLILESASTNQTSMYLCASSPRQGATDTQYFGPGTRLTVL.

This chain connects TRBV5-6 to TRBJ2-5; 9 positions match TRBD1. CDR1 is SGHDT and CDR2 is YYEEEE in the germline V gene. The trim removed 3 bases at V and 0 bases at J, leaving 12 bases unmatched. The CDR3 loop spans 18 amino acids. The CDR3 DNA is TGTGCCAGCAGCTCCACCGGGACAGGGAACTTGTACCAAGAGACCCAGTACTTC. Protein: CASSSTGTGNLYQETQYF. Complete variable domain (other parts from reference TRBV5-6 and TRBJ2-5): DAGVTQSPTHLIKTRGQQVTLRCSPKSGHDTVSWYQQALGQGPQFIFQYYEEEERQRGNFPDRFSGHQFPNYSSELNVNALLLGDSALYLCASSSTGTGNLYQETQYFGPGTRLLVL.

CDR3 protein: CASSYGQGNEKLFF. CDR3 nucleotide sequence: TGTGCCAGCAGTTACGGCCAGGGGAATGAAAAACTGTTTTTT. The chain uses TRBV6-5 and TRBJ1-4; perhaps TRBD1 as D (6 bases). Between the trimmed V and J ends, which lost 2 bases and 5 bases, there was a span of 9 bases. This CDR3 is 14 amino acids long. Germline values: CDR1 MNHEY, CDR2 SVGAGI.

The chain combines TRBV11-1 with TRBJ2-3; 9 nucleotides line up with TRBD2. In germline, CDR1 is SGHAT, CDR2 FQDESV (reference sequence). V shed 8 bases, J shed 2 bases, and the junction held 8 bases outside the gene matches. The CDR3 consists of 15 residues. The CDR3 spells CASGSTSGPTDTQYF. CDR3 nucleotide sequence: TGTGCCAGCGGATCGACTAGCGGCCCCACAGATACGCAGTATTTT.

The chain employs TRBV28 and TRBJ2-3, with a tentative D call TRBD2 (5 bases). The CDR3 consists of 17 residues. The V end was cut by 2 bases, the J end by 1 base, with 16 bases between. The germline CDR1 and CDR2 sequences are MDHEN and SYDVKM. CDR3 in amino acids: CASSLLSLAEGTDTQYF. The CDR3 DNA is TGTGCCAGCAGTTTACTTTCCCTAGCAGAGGGCACAGATACGCAGTATTTT.